This T cell receptor (beta chain) was sequenced for a study of naive and memory T cell subsets (dated by TCRdb to about 2017). With regard to the full study: Sorted naive and memory T cell subsets from peripheral blood were analyzed in the study using a UMI-based, open-source pipeline for TCR alpha and beta sequencing. The results of the functional CMV T cell responses matched the IgG serology results in every case. RNA was DNase-treated and reverse transcribed with TCR constant-region primers, mostly using SuperScript III. Overall study results and their limits: TCR abundance followed a power law whose exponent differed between naive and memory subsets but was consistent across the three individuals. After error correction, over 90% of naive TCR sequences appeared only once, giving much steeper abundance distributions than memory subsets. The repertoire findings for the naive and memory subsets could not be validated against a ground truth, as none was available. In both CD4 and CD8 cells, going from naive through CM, EM and EMRA, the Gini index went up while Shannon and inverse Simpson diversity went down. A clonotype was defined as a single alpha or beta chain sequence rather than as a paired alpha/beta receptor. RNA-based TCR counts may be affected by expression changes linked to T cell activation and differentiation.

Per the germline V gene, MGHRA is the CDR1 and YSYEKL is the CDR2. From the cysteine through the phenylalanine, the CDR3 covers 15 amino acids. Only CDR3 DNA is held: 45 bases, read in frame from base 1. Trimming leaves V shorter by 2 bases and J shorter by 9 bases, with the junction holding 5 bases beyond the gene matches. From the second PCR step on, the TCR alpha and beta chain libraries were amplified in separate reactions. The CMV status of each donor was determined by measuring IFNgamma production from CD4+ T cells after fresh PBMCs had been stimulated overnight with CMV viral lysate. CD4 T cells were positively selected with Miltenyi beads, followed by positive selection of CD8 T cells from the CD4-negative fraction. Cells were stained for CD3, CD4, CD8, CD45RA, CD27 and a live/dead dye and were sorted on a BD Aria II into four subsets based on CD45RA and CD27. For sorting, CD45RA-CD27- cells were defined as effector memory cells, while CD45RA+CD27- cells were defined as EMRA cells. Blood came from a few healthy volunteers, each fractionated into CD4 and CD8 T cells and then into four differentiation subsets. Approximately 120 ml of peripheral blood was collected from each donor, and PBMC were isolated by Ficoll-Paque PLUS density-gradient centrifugation. After sorting, cells were lysed in RLT buffer, RNA was extracted using a Qiagen RNeasy kit, and the extracted RNA was stored at -80 degrees C.

As concerns this clonotype: Its antigen remains unidentified. No base qualities exist here, and no much larger clone lies one base off it.

The library was built by means of UMI-ligation and nested PCR. The beta constant-region primer was an equimolar mix of two oligonucleotides covering both TRBC1 and TRBC2. Four rounds of PCR, combining the SP2 primer with nested alpha and beta constant-region primers, were used to amplify the ligated cDNA. T4 RNA ligase 1 ligated a single-stranded oligonucleotide carrying the SP2 primer and a 12-nucleotide UMI to the cDNA 3' end. Incubation of the ligation reaction was carried out at 16 degrees C for 20-24 hours. PCR2 was usually performed as a SYBR Green qPCR and halted at a preset threshold so that over-amplification would not occur. All purifications after the first were performed with Agencourt AMPure XP magnetic beads. Library amounts were measured by Qubit and library quality was assessed on a TapeStation, where the main peak was expected at around 650 bp. Pooled libraries were sequenced on an Illumina MiSeq with v2 2x251 paired-end kits, typically giving about 0.95-2.2 million reads per sample. Libraries were pooled at around 4 nM per sample, and about 4.5-7.5% PhiX was added to improve cluster recognition. As for how the authors treated the data: V and J genes were assigned to Demultiplexor-processed FASTQ reads by Decombinator through tag matching, with a single base-pair mismatch being allowed. UMIs were used by Collapsinator to correct both sequencing errors and frequency errors arising from PCR heterogeneity. TCRs were translated and CDR3s were extracted from the conserved cysteine to the FGXG phenylalanine by CDR3Translator, with non-productive sequences being flagged. Repertoires were subsampled to equal numbers of UMI-defined TCRs before Gini, Shannon entropy and inverse Simpson indices were calculated. Power-law fits to clonotype abundance distributions were performed by maximum likelihood within the linear range. When run on a single naive CD8 sample, MIGEC and the pipeline yielded similar UMI counts, similar unique TCR numbers and similar clonal distributions. The repertoires were searched for approximately 7,000 CMV-associated CDR3 sequences that had been compiled from VDJdb and a published dataset. The public reads were reanalyzed by TCRdb: fastp trimming at Q25, MiXCR alignment, in-frame beta chains only. Rows merge per CDR3 protein into single entries with the most common DNA and genes. TCRdb's processing, not the study's, gives the V and J calls here. The sample profile shows around 29,000 distinct CDR3 sequences; approximately 18% of them were found once. Clones ranked in the top ten supply roughly 3.5% of the sample.

This TCR derives from a human donor in good health. The V and J segments used are TRBV4-1 and TRBJ2-1; the central 12 bases match TRBD1. The sample was effector memory CD4+ T cells from blood. The cell subset or site tag for this specimen amounts to: effector memory, CD45RA- CD27-. The CDR3 region has the sequence CASSQMPGQGAEQFF. The nucleotide sequence reads TGCGCCAGCAGCCAAATGCCGGGACAGGGGGCTGAGCAGTTCTTC.